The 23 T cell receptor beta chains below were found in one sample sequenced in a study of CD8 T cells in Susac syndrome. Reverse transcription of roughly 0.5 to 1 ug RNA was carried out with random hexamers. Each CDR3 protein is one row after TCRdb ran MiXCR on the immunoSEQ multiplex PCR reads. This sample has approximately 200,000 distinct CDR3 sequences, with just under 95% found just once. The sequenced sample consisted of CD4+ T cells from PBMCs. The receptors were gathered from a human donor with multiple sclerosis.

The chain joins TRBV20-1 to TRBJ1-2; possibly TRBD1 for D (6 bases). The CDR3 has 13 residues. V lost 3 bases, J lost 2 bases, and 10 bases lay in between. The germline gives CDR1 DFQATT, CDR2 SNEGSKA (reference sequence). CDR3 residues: CSASQGTNYGYTF. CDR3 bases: TGCAGTGCTAGTCAGGGGACAAACTATGGCTACACCTTC.

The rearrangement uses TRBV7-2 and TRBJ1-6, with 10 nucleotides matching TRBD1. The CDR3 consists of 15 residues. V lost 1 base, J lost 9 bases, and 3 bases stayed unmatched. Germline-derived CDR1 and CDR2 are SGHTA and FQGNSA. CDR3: CASSLGQGAGSPLHF. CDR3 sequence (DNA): TGTGCCAGCAGCTTAGGACAGGGGGCAGGTTCACCCCTCCACTTT.

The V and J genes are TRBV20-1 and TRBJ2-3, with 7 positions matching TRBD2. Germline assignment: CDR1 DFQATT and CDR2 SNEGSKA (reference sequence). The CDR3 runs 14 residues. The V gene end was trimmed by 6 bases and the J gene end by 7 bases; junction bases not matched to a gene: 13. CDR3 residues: CSASSGPGVNTQYF. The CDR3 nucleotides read TGCAGTGCCAGTAGCGGGCCGGGAGTGAATACGCAGTATTTT.

This CDR3 reads CASSLEGLGIEQYF. The CDR3, as DNA: TGTGCCAGCAGCTTGGAGGGACTAGGCATCGAGCAGTACTTC. The V and J genes are TRBV5-4 and TRBJ2-7, with 8 nucleotides matching TRBD2. Germline CDR1 reads SGHNT; CDR2 reads YYREEE (reference sequence). The V segment lost 0 bases and the J segment 6 bases; nucleotides outside the gene matches: 5. The CDR3 consists of 14 residues.

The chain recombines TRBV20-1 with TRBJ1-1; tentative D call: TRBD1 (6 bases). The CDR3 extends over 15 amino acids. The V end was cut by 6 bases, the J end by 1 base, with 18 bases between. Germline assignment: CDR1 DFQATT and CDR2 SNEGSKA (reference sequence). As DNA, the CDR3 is TGCAGTGCAAAGTCCACCACAGGGACGAACACTGAAGCTTTCTTT. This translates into CSAKSTTGTNTEAFF.

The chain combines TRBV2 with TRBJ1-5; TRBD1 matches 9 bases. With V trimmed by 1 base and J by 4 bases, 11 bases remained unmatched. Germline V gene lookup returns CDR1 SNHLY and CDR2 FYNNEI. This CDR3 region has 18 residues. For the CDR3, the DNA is TGTGCCAGCAGTGAAGGGACAGGGGCCGATCCCCGGAATCAGCCCCAGCATTTT. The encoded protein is CASSEGTGADPRNQPQHF.

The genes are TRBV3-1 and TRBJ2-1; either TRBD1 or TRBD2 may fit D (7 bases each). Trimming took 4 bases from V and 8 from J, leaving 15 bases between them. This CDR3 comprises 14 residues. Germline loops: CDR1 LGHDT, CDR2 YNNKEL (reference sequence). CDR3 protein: CASSPIRGGYEQFF. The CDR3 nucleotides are TGTGCCAGCAGCCCTATCAGGGGGGGCTATGAGCAGTTCTTC.

CDR3 protein: CSVEQGVDEQFF. DNA for the CDR3: TGCAGCGTTGAGCAAGGGGTCGATGAGCAGTTCTTC. V gene TRBV29-1 combines with J gene TRBJ2-1; D might be TRBD1 (5 bases). CDR1 is SQVTM and CDR2 is ANQGSEA in the germline V gene. Trimming shortened V by 3 bases and J by 8 bases, and 11 bases separated the two germline ends. The CDR3 is 12 amino acids.

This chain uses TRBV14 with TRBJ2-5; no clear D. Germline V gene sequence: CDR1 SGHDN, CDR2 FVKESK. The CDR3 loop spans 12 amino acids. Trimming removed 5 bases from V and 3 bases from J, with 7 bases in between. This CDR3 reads CASSKYEETQYF. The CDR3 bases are TGTGCCAGCAGCAAGTATGAAGAGACCCAGTACTTC. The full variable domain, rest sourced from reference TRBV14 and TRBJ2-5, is EAGVTQFPSHSVIEKGQTVTLRCDPISGHDNLYWYRRVMGKEIKFLLHFVKESKQDESGMPNNRFLAERTGGTYSTLKVQPAELEDSGVYFCASSKYEETQYFGPGTRLLVL.

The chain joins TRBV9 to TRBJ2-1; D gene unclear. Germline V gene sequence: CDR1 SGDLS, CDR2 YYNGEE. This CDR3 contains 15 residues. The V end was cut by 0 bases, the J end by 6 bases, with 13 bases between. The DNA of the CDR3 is TGTGCCAGCAGCGTAGGCTCCCTTTGGGGCAATGAGCAGTTCTTC. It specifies CASSVGSLWGNEQFF.

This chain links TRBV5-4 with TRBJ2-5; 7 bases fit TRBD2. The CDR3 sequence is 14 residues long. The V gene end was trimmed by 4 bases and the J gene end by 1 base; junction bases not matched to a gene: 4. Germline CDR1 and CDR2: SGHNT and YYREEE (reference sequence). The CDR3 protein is CASSPWTSQETQYF. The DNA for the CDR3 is TGTGCCAGCAGCCCCTGGACTAGCCAAGAGACCCAGTACTTC.

The DNA of the CDR3 is TGCAGTGCTAGAGATCTGCATGGGGGGTTAGTCTATGGCTACACCTTC. Translated, it gives CSARDLHGGLVYGYTF. This sequence joins TRBV20-1 and TRBJ1-2, with TRBD1 as a possible D gene (5 bases). The CDR3 has 16 amino acids. Trimming left V 0 bases short and J 4 bases short, with 18 bases between. The germline V gene has CDR1 DFQATT and CDR2 SNEGSKA (reference sequence).

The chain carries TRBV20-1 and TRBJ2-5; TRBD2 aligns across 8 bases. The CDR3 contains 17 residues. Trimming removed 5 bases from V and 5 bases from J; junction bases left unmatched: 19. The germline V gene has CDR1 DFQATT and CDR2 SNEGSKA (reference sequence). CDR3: CSAEGMTTGTSVETQYF. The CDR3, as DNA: TGCAGTGCTGAAGGCATGACCACCGGGACTAGTGTCGAGACCCAGTACTTC.

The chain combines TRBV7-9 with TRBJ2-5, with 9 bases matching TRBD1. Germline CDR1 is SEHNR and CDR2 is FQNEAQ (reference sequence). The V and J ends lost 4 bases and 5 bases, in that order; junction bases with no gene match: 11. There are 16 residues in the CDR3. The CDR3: CASSSMSGQGWETQYF. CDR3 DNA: TGTGCCAGCAGCTCAATGTCGGGACAGGGATGGGAGACCCAGTACTTC.

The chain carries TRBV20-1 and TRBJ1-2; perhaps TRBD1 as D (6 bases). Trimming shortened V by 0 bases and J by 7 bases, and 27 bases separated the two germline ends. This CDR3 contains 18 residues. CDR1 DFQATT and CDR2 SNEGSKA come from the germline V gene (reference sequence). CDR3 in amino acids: CSARDRGAPRGLGAGYTF. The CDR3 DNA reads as TGCAGTGCTAGAGATCGGGGGGCGCCGCGGGGCTTAGGTGCTGGCTACACCTTC.

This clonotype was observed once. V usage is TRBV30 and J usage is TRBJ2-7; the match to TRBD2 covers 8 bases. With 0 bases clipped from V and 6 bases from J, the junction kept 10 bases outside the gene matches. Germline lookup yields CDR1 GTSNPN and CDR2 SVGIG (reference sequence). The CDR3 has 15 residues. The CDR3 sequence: CAWSVGVQRGFEQYV. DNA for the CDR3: TGTGCCTGGAGTGTAGGGGTCCAGCGGGGGTTCGAGCAGTACGTC.

CDR3 DNA: TGTGCCAGCAGCCAACTGACCAAAACTGAAGCTTTCTTT. Translating gives CASSQLTKTEAFF. The chain links TRBV3-1 to TRBJ1-1, with no clear D. The length of the CDR3 is 13 residues. Germline V gives CDR1 LGHDT, CDR2 YNNKEL (reference sequence). The V and J ends lost 2 bases and 5 bases respectively, with 9 bases between them.

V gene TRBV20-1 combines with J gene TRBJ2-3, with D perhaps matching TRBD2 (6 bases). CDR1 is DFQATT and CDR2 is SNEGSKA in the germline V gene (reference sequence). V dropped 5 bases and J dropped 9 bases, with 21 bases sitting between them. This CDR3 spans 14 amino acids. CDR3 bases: TGCAGTGCTTCTGTCCCGGGAGCGATAGTAACGCAGTATTTT. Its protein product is CSASVPGAIVTQYF.

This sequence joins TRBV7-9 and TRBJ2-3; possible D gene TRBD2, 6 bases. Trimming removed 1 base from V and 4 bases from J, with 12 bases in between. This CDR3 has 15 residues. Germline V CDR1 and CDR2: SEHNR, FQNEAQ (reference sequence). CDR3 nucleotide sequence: TGTGCCAGCAGCTTAGTGGAGGGGAAAGCAGATACGCAGTATTTT. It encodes CASSLVEGKADTQYF.

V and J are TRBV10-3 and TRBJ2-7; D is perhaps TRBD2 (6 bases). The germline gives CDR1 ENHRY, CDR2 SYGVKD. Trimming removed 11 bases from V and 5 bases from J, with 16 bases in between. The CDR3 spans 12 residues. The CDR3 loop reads CASSGGWDEQYV. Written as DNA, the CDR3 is TGTGCCTCCTCCGGGGGATGGGACGAGCAGTACGTC.

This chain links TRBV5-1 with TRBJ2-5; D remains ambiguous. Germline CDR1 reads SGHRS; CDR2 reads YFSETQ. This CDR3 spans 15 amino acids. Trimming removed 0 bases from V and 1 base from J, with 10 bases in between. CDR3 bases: TGCGCCAGCAGCTTGGGGGTCGCCCCCCAAGAGACCCAGTACTTC. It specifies CASSLGVAPQETQYF.

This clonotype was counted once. CDR3 coding DNA: TGTGCCACCAGTGATCCCGGGGGACAGAACTATGGCTACACCTTC. Residues: CATSDPGGQNYGYTF. The V and J genes are TRBV24-1 and TRBJ1-2, with 7 bases lining up with TRBD1. In germline, CDR1 is KGHDR, CDR2 SFDVKD. The CDR3 covers 15 residues. Unmatched junction bases numbered 5, after V lost 3 bases and J lost 2 bases.

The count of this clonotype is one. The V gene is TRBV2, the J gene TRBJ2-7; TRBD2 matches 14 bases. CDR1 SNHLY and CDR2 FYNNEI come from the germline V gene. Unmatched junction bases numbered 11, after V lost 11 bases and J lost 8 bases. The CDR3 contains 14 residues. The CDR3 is CACTGTSGSQQQYF. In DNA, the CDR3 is TGTGCCTGCACCGGGACTAGCGGGAGCCAGCAGCAGTACTTC.